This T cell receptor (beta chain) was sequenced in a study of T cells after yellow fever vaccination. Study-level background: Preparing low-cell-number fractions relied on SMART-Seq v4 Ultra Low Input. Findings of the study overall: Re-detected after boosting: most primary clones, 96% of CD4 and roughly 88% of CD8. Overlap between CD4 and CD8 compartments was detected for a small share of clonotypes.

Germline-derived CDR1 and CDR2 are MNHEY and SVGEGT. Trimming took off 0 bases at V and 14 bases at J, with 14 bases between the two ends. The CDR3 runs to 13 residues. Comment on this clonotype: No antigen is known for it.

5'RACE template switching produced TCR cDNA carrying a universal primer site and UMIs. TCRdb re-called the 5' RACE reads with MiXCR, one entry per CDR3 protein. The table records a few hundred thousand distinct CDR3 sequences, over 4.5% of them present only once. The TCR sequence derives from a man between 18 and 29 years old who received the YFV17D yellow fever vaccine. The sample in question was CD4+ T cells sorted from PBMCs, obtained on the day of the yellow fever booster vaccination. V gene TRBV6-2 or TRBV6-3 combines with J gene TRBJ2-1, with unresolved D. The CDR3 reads CASSYSNQQLEFF. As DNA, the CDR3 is TGTGCCAGCAGTTACTCTAACCAACAGTTAGAGTTCTTC.